This T cell receptor (beta chain) was recovered during a study of blood T cell repertoires in COVID-19. The overall study: Some COVID-19 samples were acute and others convalescent; all came from the United States, Italy and Spain.

Only in-frame clones appear in the TCRdb table, and some are missing; sequencing was by immunoSEQ multiplex PCR. The data contain under 150,000 clones, about 88% of them singletons. Germline-derived CDR1 and CDR2 are KGHSH and LQKENI. V lost 3 bases to trimming and J lost 7 bases, with 18 bases between them. CDR3 size: 15 residues. Source material: peripheral blood. The rearrangement joins TRBV18 to TRBJ1-2; D is ambiguous. The TCR comes from a man in his forties with acute or convalescent COVID-19. CDR3 amino acids: CASSPYRLEHGGYTF. The CDR3 DNA is TGTGCCAGCTCACCGTATCGTCTCGAGCATGGTGGCTACACCTTC.